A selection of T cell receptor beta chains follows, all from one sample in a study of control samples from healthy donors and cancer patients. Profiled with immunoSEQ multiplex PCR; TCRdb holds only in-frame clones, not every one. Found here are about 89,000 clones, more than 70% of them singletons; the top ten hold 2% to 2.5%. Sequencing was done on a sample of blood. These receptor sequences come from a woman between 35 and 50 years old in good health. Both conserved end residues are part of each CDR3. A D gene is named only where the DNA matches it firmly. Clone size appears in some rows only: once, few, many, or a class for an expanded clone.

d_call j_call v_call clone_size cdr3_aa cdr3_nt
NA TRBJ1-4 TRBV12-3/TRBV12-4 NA CASSSGDGRLFF TGTGCCAGCAGCTCGGGTGATGGGAGACTGTTTTTT
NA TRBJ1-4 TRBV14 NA CASSQVGINEKLFF TGTGCCAGCAGCCAAGTGGGGATTAATGAAAAACTGTTTTTT
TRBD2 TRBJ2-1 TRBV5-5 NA CASSLLSSGGSEQFF TGTGCCAGCAGCCTGCTCTCTAGCGGGGGGAGTGAGCAGTTCTTC
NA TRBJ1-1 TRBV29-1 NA CSVDKGAMNTEAFF TGCAGCGTTGACAAAGGGGCGATGAACACTGAAGCTTTCTTT
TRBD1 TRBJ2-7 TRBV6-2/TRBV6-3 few CASSFTRQGLQYF TGTGCCAGCAGTTTTACTAGACAGGGGCTTCAGTACTTC
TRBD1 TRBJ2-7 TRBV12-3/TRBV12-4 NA CASSLKAGTGVF TGTGCCAGCAGTTTGAAGGCTGGGACAGGGGTTTTC
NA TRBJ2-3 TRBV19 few CASAYEGTSTDTQYF TGTGCCAGTGCCTACGAGGGGACTAGCACAGATACGCAGTATTTT
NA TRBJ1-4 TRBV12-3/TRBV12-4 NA CASSFGGSEKLFF TGTGCCAGCAGTTTTGGGGGATCTGAAAAACTGTTTTTT
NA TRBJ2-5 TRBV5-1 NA CASSLGAEETQYF TGCGCCAGCAGCTTGGGGGCGGAAGAGACCCAGTACTTC
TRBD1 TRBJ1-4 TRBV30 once CAWNPGQRNEKLFF TGTGCCTGGAATCCGGGACAGCGGAATGAAAAACTGTTTTTT
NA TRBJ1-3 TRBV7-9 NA CASSSPSSGNTIYF TGTGCCAGCAGCTCGCCATCCTCTGGAAACACCATATATTTT
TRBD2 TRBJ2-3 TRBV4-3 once CASSQDLAGGTDTQYF TGCGCCAGCAGCCAAGATCTCGCGGGGGGGACAGATACGCAGTATTTT
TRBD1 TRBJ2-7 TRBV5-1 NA CASSTTGGGHEQYF TGCGCCAGCAGCACGACAGGGGGAGGGCACGAGCAGTACTTC
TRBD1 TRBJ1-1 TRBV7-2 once CASSLGPRGGTEAFF TGTGCCAGCAGCTTGGGTCCCAGGGGGGGGACTGAAGCTTTCTTT
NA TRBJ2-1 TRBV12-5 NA CASGLGNEQFF TGTGCTAGTGGTTTGGGTAATGAGCAGTTCTTC
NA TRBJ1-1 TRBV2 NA CASSEALPGVNTEAFF TGTGCCAGCAGTGAAGCGCTTCCAGGAGTGAACACTGAAGCTTTCTTT
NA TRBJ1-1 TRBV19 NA CASSIRQGEAFF TGTGCCAGTAGTATCAGGCAGGGGGAAGCTTTCTTT
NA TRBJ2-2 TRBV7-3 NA CASSFTSNTGELFF TGTGCCAGCAGCTTCACATCGAACACCGGGGAGCTGTTTTTT
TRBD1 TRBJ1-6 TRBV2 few CASSGTGGNSPLHF TGTGCCAGCAGTGGGACAGGGGGCAATTCACCCCTCCACTTT
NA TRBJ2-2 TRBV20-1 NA CSASGTRDTGELFF TGCAGTGCTAGTGGCACTAGAGATACCGGGGAGCTGTTTTTT
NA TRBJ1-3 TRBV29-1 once CSALLVSSGNTIYF TGCAGCGCCCTACTTGTGAGCTCTGGAAACACCATATATTTT
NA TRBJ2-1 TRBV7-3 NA CASRRSGDNEQFF TGTGCCAGCAGGAGATCAGGGGACAATGAGCAGTTCTTC
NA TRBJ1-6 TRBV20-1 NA CSASRNSPLHF TGCAGTGCTAGCCGGAATTCACCCCTCCACTTT
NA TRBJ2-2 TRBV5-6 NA CASSLGPAVPTGELFF TGTGCCAGCAGCTTGGGCCCGGCGGTCCCCACCGGGGAGCTGTTTTTT
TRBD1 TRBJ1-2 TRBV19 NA CASSSGQGRGYTF TGTGCCAGTAGCTCAGGACAGGGAAGGGGCTACACCTTC
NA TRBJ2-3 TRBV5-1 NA CASSSLTVDERYF TGCGCCAGCAGCTCGTTAACCGTTGACGAACGGTATTTT
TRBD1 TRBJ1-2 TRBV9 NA CASSVEGQGIHGYTF TGTGCCAGCAGCGTAGAAGGACAGGGGATCCATGGCTACACCTTC
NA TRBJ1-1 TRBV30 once CAWSAPGHLNTEAFF TGTGCCTGGAGTGCCCCGGGACACTTGAACACTGAAGCTTTCTTT
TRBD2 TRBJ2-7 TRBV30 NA CAWSVREGHEQYF TGTGCCTGGAGTGTACGGGAGGGACACGAGCAGTACTTC
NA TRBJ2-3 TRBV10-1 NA CASSEGGRGQDTQYF TGCGCCAGCAGTGAGGGGGGCAGGGGCCAAGATACGCAGTATTTT
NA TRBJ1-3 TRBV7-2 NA CASSLQISSGNTIYF TGTGCCAGCAGCTTACAGATAAGCTCTGGAAACACCATATATTTT
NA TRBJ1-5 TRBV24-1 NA CATSSGGYSNQPQHF TGTGCCACTAGTAGTGGGGGGTATAGCAATCAGCCCCAGCATTTT
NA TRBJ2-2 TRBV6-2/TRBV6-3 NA CASSRHRDQGNTGELFF TGTGCCAGCAGCCGGCACAGGGACCAGGGGAACACCGGGGAGCTGTTTTTT